The 21 T cell receptor beta chains in this list originate from one sample, sequenced in a study of T cell responses to AZD1222 COVID-19 vaccine. Libraries were prepared by immunoSEQ multiplex PCR; TCRdb keeps only in-frame clonotypes and omits some of them. The sample has about 130,000 clones; over 75% are singletons. Sequences were derived from peripheral blood, sampled on day 0 of AZD1222 vaccination. These receptor sequences come from an adult in good health.

This rearrangement joins TRBV5-4 to TRBJ2-7; D uncertain. Per germline, CDR1 SGHNT and CDR2 YYREEE (reference sequence). The V end was cut by 0 bases, the J end by 2 bases, with 3 bases between. There are 12 residues in the CDR3. This CDR3 reads CASSLDAYEQYF. The CDR3 DNA is TGTGCCAGCAGCTTGGATGCCTACGAGCAGTACTTC.

This clone was found once. The gene calls are TRBV29-1 and TRBJ2-7; 7 bases agree with TRBD1. The CDR3 covers 14 residues. Looked up from germline, CDR1 is SQVTM and CDR2 is ANQGSEA. Trimming at V came to 1 base and at J to 4 bases, leaving 7 bases not matched to a gene. Here the CDR3 DNA reads TGCAGCGTTGAAGTCAGACAGGGTGGGTACGAGCAGTACTTC. Protein: CSVEVRQGGYEQYF.

The chain has TRBV7-9 and TRBJ1-6, with D maybe TRBD1 (6 bases). Germline CDR1 reads SEHNR; CDR2 reads FQNEAQ (reference sequence). V dropped 5 bases and J dropped 10 bases, with 15 bases sitting between them. CDR3 size: 14 residues. The CDR3 DNA is TGTGCCAGCAGCACTCAGGGGTTGGACTCACCCCTCCACTTT. It encodes CASSTQGLDSPLHF.

This chain connects TRBV10-3 to TRBJ1-5; 9 bases are shared with TRBD1. Germline V gene lookup returns CDR1 ENHRY and CDR2 SYGVKD. J was trimmed by 7 bases and V by 3 bases; bases with no gene match: 4. This CDR3 has 14 amino acids. The DNA for the CDR3 is TGTGCCATCAGTGAACAGACAGGGGGGCAGCCCCAGCATTTT. It translates to CAISEQTGGQPQHF.

This chain uses TRBV10-1 with TRBJ2-1; 10 bases are shared with TRBD1. Trimming at V came to 2 bases and at J to 3 bases, leaving 13 bases not matched to a gene. Germline-derived CDR1 and CDR2 are WNHNN and SYGVQD (reference sequence). The CDR3 extends over 19 amino acids. The CDR3 reads CASSERGDRGSRIYNEQFF. Here the CDR3 DNA reads TGCGCCAGCAGTGAGAGAGGGGACAGGGGCTCGCGGATCTACAATGAGCAGTTCTTC.

This chain connects TRBV4-2 to TRBJ2-7, with 11 bases aligning to TRBD1. J gave up 4 bases and V 4 bases, and 3 bases lay outside the gene matches. Germline V lookup: CDR1 LGHNA, CDR2 YNFKEQ. The CDR3 length is 14 residues. In DNA form, the CDR3 reads TGTGCCAGCAGCCCTGGACAGGGGGCATACGAGCAGTACTTC. Residues: CASSPGQGAYEQYF.

This clone was seen once. The chain links TRBV5-4 to TRBJ2-5; D gene ambiguous. V lost 4 bases and J 1 base, leaving 8 bases between the germline ends. This CDR3 region has 13 residues. Germline V gene sequence: CDR1 SGHNT, CDR2 YYREEE (reference sequence). CDR3 sequence reads: CASSPDLQETQYF. CDR3 bases: TGTGCCAGCAGCCCAGACCTCCAAGAGACCCAGTACTTC.

The V call is TRBV5-5, the J call TRBJ1-1; D is possibly TRBD1 (6 bases). Germline V gene data show CDR1 as SGHKS and CDR2 as YYEKEE (reference sequence). The CDR3 is 15 amino acids. The ends were cut back, 5 bases at V and 1 base at J, with 15 bases in the middle. The CDR3 is CASSWSGGQNTEAFF. The CDR3 DNA sequence: TGTGCCAGCAGTTGGTCCGGGGGGCAGAACACTGAAGCTTTCTTT.

This clone came up a few times. This chain joins TRBV5-1 and TRBJ2-2, with D possibly matching TRBD1 (5 bases). V lost 0 bases, J lost 4 bases, and 13 bases lay in between. CDR1 SGHRS and CDR2 YFSETQ come from the germline V gene. CDR3 length: 16 residues. This CDR3 is CASSLAQGLGTGELFF. The CDR3 DNA is TGCGCCAGCAGCTTGGCGCAGGGTTTGGGCACCGGGGAGCTGTTTTTT.

Regarding this clone: This sample includes further DNA sequences coding for the same CDR3. This rearrangement joins TRBV5-1 to TRBJ2-1; TRBD2 is a possible D gene (5 bases). Germline V gives CDR1 SGHRS, CDR2 YFSETQ. The CDR3 totals 15 residues. Trimming stripped 0 bases from V and 2 bases from J, with 9 bases between. CDR3 DNA: TGCGCCAGCAGCTTGGTGGCGGGCCCCTACAATGAGCAGTTCTTC. Amino acids: CASSLVAGPYNEQFF.

The chain has TRBV15 and TRBJ2-7; D not certain. CDR3 length: 15 residues. V was shortened by 3 bases and J by 5 bases, with 17 bases between the two germline ends. Germline V gene lookup returns CDR1 LNHNV and CDR2 YYDKDF (reference sequence). For the CDR3, the DNA is TGTGCCACCAGCAGCCCCCAGGAAGTCGGCCACGAGCAGTACTTC. Translated, it gives CATSSPQEVGHEQYF.

The rearrangement links TRBV27 to TRBJ2-3, with 11 bases fitting TRBD1. The V gene end was trimmed by 3 bases and the J gene end by 7 bases; junction bases not matched to a gene: 12. There are 17 residues in the CDR3. Germline V gene sequence: CDR1 MNHEY, CDR2 SMNVEV (reference sequence). The CDR3 sequence: CASSLGFPGQGGNTQYF. The CDR3 region has the DNA TGTGCCAGCAGTTTGGGATTTCCGGGACAGGGGGGAAATACGCAGTATTTT.

This rearrangement joins TRBV30 to TRBJ1-2; TRBD1 is a possible D gene (5 bases). CDR1 GTSNPN and CDR2 SVGIG come from the germline V gene (reference sequence). V lost 1 base and J 2 bases, leaving 17 bases between the germline ends. The CDR3 consists of 16 residues. The DNA for the CDR3 is TGTGCCTGGAGTGACAGGCGGCGGGTGGTAAACTATGGCTACACCTTC. The encoded protein is CAWSDRRRVVNYGYTF.

The chain is built from TRBV30 and TRBJ1-1; the D is unclear. Trimming removed 0 bases at V and 7 bases at J, with 9 bases between. Germline V gene lookup returns CDR1 GTSNPN and CDR2 SVGIG (reference sequence). The CDR3 length is 12 residues. CDR3 nucleotides: TGTGCCTGGAGTGTACTGGGATTTGAAGCTTTCTTT. Residues: CAWSVLGFEAFF. Complete variable domain (other parts from reference TRBV30 and TRBJ1-1): SQTIHQWPATLVQPVGSPLSLECTVEGTSNPNLYWYRQAAGRGLQLLFYSVGIGQISSEVPQNLSASRPQDRQFILSSKKLLLSDSGFYLCAWSVLGFEAFFGQGTRLTVV.

The V call is TRBV12-5, the J call TRBJ2-3, with TRBD2 matching 9 bases. The CDR3 contains 14 residues. V trimming: 5 bases; J trimming: 3 bases; junction bases outside the gene matches: 3. The germline CDR1 and CDR2 sequences are LGHNT and FRNRAP. The CDR3 here is CASGRTSETDTQYF. The DNA of the CDR3 is TGTGCTAGTGGTAGGACTAGCGAGACAGATACGCAGTATTTT. Looking up the rest from reference TRBV12-5 and TRBJ2-3 gives the full variable domain: DARVTQTPRHKVTEMGQEVTMRCQPILGHNTVFWYRQTMMQGLELLAYFRNRAPLDDSGMPKDRFSAEMPDATLATLKIQPSEPRDSAVYFCASGRTSETDTQYFGPGTRLTVL.

In DNA form, the CDR3 reads TGTGCCAGCAGTTCCCTCGATAGGGGCTACTATGGCTACACCTTC. This encodes CASSSLDRGYYGYTF. V usage is TRBV27 and J usage is TRBJ1-2; possible D gene TRBD1, 5 bases. The V end lost 4 bases, the J end lost 3 bases, and 15 bases lay between the germline ends. The CDR3 has 15 residues. Germline V gene data show CDR1 as MNHEY and CDR2 as SMNVEV (reference sequence).

V gene TRBV11-2 combines with J gene TRBJ1-2, with a weak D call TRBD1 (5 bases). The V end lost 5 bases, the J end lost 4 bases, and 14 bases lay between the germline ends. This CDR3 is 14 amino acids long. Germline-derived CDR1 and CDR2 are SGHAT and FQNNGV. The CDR3 loop is CASSPPWDGYGYTF. The DNA of the CDR3 is TGTGCCAGCAGCCCCCCCTGGGACGGCTATGGCTACACCTTC.

The chain is built from TRBV12-5 and TRBJ2-7; D is ambiguous. The V gene's germline CDR1 is LGHNT and CDR2 FRNRAP. Trimming left V 2 bases short and J 0 bases short, with 29 bases between. The CDR3 spans 21 residues. The CDR3 bases are TGTGCTAGTGGTTTGACCCCCCCCGTGTGGGTCCCGGACGGCCACTCCTACGAGCAGTACTTC. Translating gives CASGLTPPVWVPDGHSYEQYF.

The J gene is TRBJ2-1, the V gene TRBV7-9, with D maybe TRBD2 (6 bases). The CDR3 contains 12 residues. Germline CDR1 and CDR2: SEHNR and FQNEAQ (reference sequence). Trimming stripped 5 bases from V and 9 bases from J, with 11 bases between. CDR3 nucleotide sequence: TGTGCCAGCAGCCGGATTAGCGGTGAGCAGTTCTTC. Its protein product is CASSRISGEQFF.

The chain joins TRBV3-1 (or the pseudogene TRBV3-2) to TRBJ2-6; D perhaps matches TRBD1 (7 bases). Trimming took 2 bases from V and 0 from J, leaving 17 bases between them. The CDR3 contains 19 residues. Germline V CDR1 and CDR2: LGHDT, YNNKEL (reference sequence). The CDR3 DNA is TGTGCCAGCAGCCAATTTCGGGGGACAGAGGCCTCTGGGGCCAACGTCCTGACTTTC. This codes for CASSQFRGTEASGANVLTF.

This clone was counted only a few times. V is TRBV2 and J is TRBJ1-1, with unresolved D. Germline CDR1 is SNHLY and CDR2 is FYNNEI. Trimming pared 6 bases from V and 2 bases from J, leaving 10 bases between. The CDR3 loop spans 13 amino acids. As DNA, the CDR3 is TGTGCCAGCAGGGTGTCGGGAAACACTGAAGCTTTCTTT. Its protein is CASRVSGNTEAFF.